This T cell receptor beta chain was captured in a study of T-cell memory formation after mild COVID-19. Turning to the study itself: Clusters of TCRs were largely donor specific. Study-wide findings and caveats: CD4+ contracting clones were mainly CM and EM; CD8+ ones, EMRA. While clones contracting from day 15 to 85 were balanced between CD4 and CD8, later expanders leaned CD4+.

There are a few counts of this clonotype. Its antigen is not identified. This CDR3 region has 15 residues. Between the trimmed V and J ends, which lost 0 bases and 5 bases, there was a span of 11 bases. The V gene's germline CDR1 is LGHNA and CDR2 YSLEER. 5'RACE, which relied on constant-segment primers, yielded TCR alpha and TCR beta cDNA libraries carrying sample barcodes and UMIs. Each CDR3 protein gets one entry after TCRdb re-called the 5' RACE reads with MiXCR. The data contain fewer than 400,000 distinct CDR3 sequences, 10% to 15% of them singletons. The chain uses TRBV4-3 and TRBJ1-5; D remains unclear. The sample comprised PBMCs or a T cell subset sorted from them (not recorded which). This TCR was sampled from a man aged 18-30 years who had mild COVID-19 (a few samples of this study predate the infection). Cell type and time point are not known. CDR3 loop: CASSQDQGRDQPQHF. CDR3 DNA: TGCGCCAGCAGCCAAGATCAAGGCAGAGATCAGCCCCAGCATTTT.